One sample yielded the 31 T cell receptor beta chains listed below, sequenced in a study of CXCR3-negative and CXCR3-positive naive CD8 T cells (dated by TCRdb to the late 2010s). General conclusions and limits of the study: TRB CDR3s from CXCR3-positive naive cells showed higher hydrophobicity (lower Kidera factor 4), lower energy, and higher strength and volume indices than CXCR3-negative naive cells.

Their cognate antigens are unknown. The listed sequencing device is NextSeq 550. The Human TCR Profiling Kit (MiLaboratory) was used to prepare UMI-labeled 5' RACE TRB cDNA libraries. The reads went through TCRdb reprocessing, and each CDR3 protein sequence gets one entry with no DNA. This sample's listing comprises about 130,000 distinct CDR3 sequences. The ten largest clones capture 0.59% of the sample. The sequenced sample consisted of naive CXCR3+ CD8+ T cells from blood. The intended sense of this specimen's cell subset or site label: CD45RO-CCR7+CD27+CD95- naive CD8+ T cells expressing CXCR3 (TNR3+). The receptors originated from a human donor in good health. Some clones in this sample may be carry-over from other donors' samples.

This chain links TRBV29-1 with TRBJ2-7; TCRdb designates TRBD2, a call that cannot be tested without DNA. The CDR3 has 14 residues. Germline-derived CDR1 and CDR2 are SQVTM and ANQGSEA. The chain's CDR3 is CSVVPAGGPDEQYF.

This rearrangement joins TRBV7-9 to TRBJ1-1. CDR1 is SEHNR and CDR2 is FQNEAQ in the germline V gene (reference sequence). This CDR3 is 13 amino acids long. This CDR3 is CASLGQGGTEAFF.

V and J are TRBV5-1 and TRBJ2-2; TCRdb's D call, TRBD2, is unchecked because there is no DNA. CDR1 SGHRS and CDR2 YFSETQ come from the germline V gene. This CDR3 region has 14 residues. CDR3 region: CASSLGWDHRELFF. Based on the CDR3 plus reference TRBV5-1 and TRBJ2-2, the full variable domain is KAGVTQTPRYLIKTRGQQVTLSCSPISGHRSVSWYQQTPGQGLQFLFEYFSETQRNKGNFPGRFSGRQFSNSRSEMNVSTLELGDSALYLCASSLGWDHRELFFGEGSRLTVL.

This chain joins TRBV7-9 and TRBJ2-1; absent DNA, TCRdb's TRBD1 call cannot be checked. This CDR3 contains 17 residues. Per germline, CDR1 SEHNR and CDR2 FQNEAQ (reference sequence). The CDR3 protein is CASSLARGTFSYNEQFF.

This sequence joins TRBV7-9 and TRBJ1-2. This CDR3 is 17 amino acids long. Per germline, CDR1 SEHNR and CDR2 FQNEAQ (reference sequence). CDR3 protein: CASSSALAGTPGVGYTF.

This sequence joins TRBV29-1 and TRBJ1-2; TCRdb names TRBD1, which stays unverified in the absence of DNA. CDR1 SQVTM and CDR2 ANQGSEA come from the germline V gene. The CDR3 has 14 residues. CDR3 in amino acids: CSVESPGRNYGYTF. Supplemented by reference TRBV29-1 and TRBJ1-2, the full variable domain reads SAVISQKPSRDICQRGTSLTIQCQVDSQVTMMFWYRQQPGQSLTLIATANQGSEATYESGFVIDKFPISRPNLTFSTLTVSNMSPEDSSIYLCSVESPGRNYGYTFGSGTRLTVV.

The J gene is TRBJ2-7, the V gene TRBV29-1; with no DNA, the TCRdb D assignment of TRBD1 cannot be verified. Germline V CDR1 and CDR2: SQVTM, ANQGSEA. CDR3 length equals 12 residues. The CDR3 loop reads CSVAGHGKEQYF.

The chain joins TRBV6-2 or TRBV6-3 to TRBJ2-5; there is no DNA to check the TCRdb D call of TRBD2. Germline CDR1 and CDR2: MNHEY and SVGEGT. This CDR3 contains 14 residues. This CDR3 reads CASSSGRLEETQYF.

The chain carries TRBV28 and TRBJ2-2; with no DNA, the TCRdb D assignment of TRBD1 cannot be verified. The CDR3 consists of 15 residues. Looked up from germline, CDR1 is MDHEN and CDR2 is SYDVKM. The CDR3 spells CASSSRQGVTGELFF.

The chain is built from TRBV21-1 and TRBJ1-3; the TRBD1 assignment by TCRdb is unverifiable without DNA. TRBV21-1 is a documented pseudogene. This CDR3 has 11 residues. The CDR3 protein is CAGALGNTIYF.

V is TRBV19 and J is TRBJ2-1; TCRdb's D gene call, TRBD2, goes unchecked for lack of DNA. The CDR3 length is 15 residues. Germline V gene data show CDR1 as LNHDA and CDR2 as SQIVND (reference sequence). The CDR3 here is CASSVGTDLGNEQFF.

J is TRBJ1-1 and V is TRBV7-2; the D call from TCRdb, TRBD1, cannot be confirmed without DNA. The CDR3 is 15 residues long. Germline V gene lookup returns CDR1 SGHTA and CDR2 FQGNSA. The CDR3 loop reads CASSLTLGLNTEAFF.

The chain uses TRBV5-6 and TRBJ1-5. Germline CDR1 is SGHDT and CDR2 is YYEEEE. The CDR3 is made up of 12 amino acids. The CDR3 sequence is CASSLGLQPQHF.

The V call is TRBV6-2 or TRBV6-3, the J call TRBJ2-1; TCRdb calls TRBD1, which cannot be checked without DNA. The germline gives CDR1 MNHEY, CDR2 SVGEGT. This CDR3 has 14 residues. The CDR3 loop is CASSGQGAYNEQFF.

The rearrangement joins TRBV29-1 to TRBJ2-5; TCRdb proposes TRBD2, but this gene call is untestable without DNA. The CDR3 has 15 amino acids. CDR1 and CDR2 from the germline V gene are SQVTM and ANQGSEA. CDR3 region: CSVELAGTVSETQYF.

This chain joins TRBV18 and TRBJ1-1; the D call from TCRdb, TRBD1, cannot be confirmed without DNA. This CDR3 has 14 amino acids. Germline V gene lookup returns CDR1 KGHSH and CDR2 LQKENI. Here the CDR3 reads CASSRPEVGYEAFF.

J is TRBJ2-7 and V is TRBV28; TCRdb gives TRBD1 as the D gene, but with no DNA this cannot be confirmed. Germline CDR1 reads MDHEN; CDR2 reads SYDVKM. There are 14 residues in the CDR3. CDR3 protein: CASSIDRDSYEQYF.

CDR3 sequence: CASSLVGYGYTF. The V call is TRBV12-3 or TRBV12-4, the J call TRBJ1-2. The CDR3 is 12 residues long.

The gene calls are TRBV12-3 or TRBV12-4 and TRBJ2-1. This CDR3 is built from 15 residues. This chain's CDR3 is CASSLTQSSYNEQFF.

The chain couples TRBV7-9 to TRBJ2-7; absent DNA, TCRdb's TRBD1 call cannot be checked. Germline values: CDR1 SEHNR, CDR2 FQNEAQ (reference sequence). This CDR3 is 16 amino acids long. The CDR3 loop is CASSLFLRGGPYEQYF.

The J gene is TRBJ2-3, the V gene TRBV10-3; TCRdb reports TRBD2, a call that lacks DNA to check it against. Germline CDR1 is ENHRY and CDR2 is SYGVKD. The CDR3 has 16 residues. The CDR3 here is CAISDGAGGYTDTQYF.

The chain combines TRBV2 with TRBJ2-6; the TCRdb call, TRBD1, lacks DNA for checking. CDR1 is SNHLY, CDR2 FYNNEI, per germline. The CDR3 extends over 15 amino acids. The CDR3 loop is CASCGGLTGANVLTF.

The chain has TRBV29-1 and TRBJ2-2. The CDR3 totals 12 residues. From germline, CDR1 is SQVTM and CDR2 ANQGSEA. CDR3 sequence reads: CSVEEDTGELFF.

The V and J genes are TRBV27 and TRBJ2-1; the TRBD2 assignment by TCRdb is unverifiable without DNA. Germline V lookup: CDR1 MNHEY, CDR2 SMNVEV (reference sequence). The CDR3 loop spans 18 amino acids. Here the CDR3 reads CASSLLLAGPSSYNEQFF.

V gene TRBV5-1 combines with J gene TRBJ2-7; the TRBD2 assignment by TCRdb is unverifiable without DNA. CDR3 length equals 14 residues. From germline, CDR1 is SGHRS and CDR2 YFSETQ. The chain's CDR3 is CASSLVGGSHEQYF.

The V call is TRBV28, the J call TRBJ1-2; with no DNA, the TCRdb D assignment of TRBD1 cannot be verified. Per germline, CDR1 MDHEN and CDR2 SYDVKM. The CDR3 totals 18 residues. This CDR3 is CASSPLSLQRPLGYGYTF.

V is TRBV29-1 and J is TRBJ2-2; TCRdb lists TRBD1, though no DNA is available to test this call. The germline V gene has CDR1 SQVTM and CDR2 ANQGSEA. This CDR3 has 16 residues. The CDR3 sequence: CSVEGSQGRLEGELFF.

This rearrangement joins TRBV2 to TRBJ2-7; TCRdb returns TRBD2, unconfirmable since there is no DNA. The CDR3 extends over 14 amino acids. Per the germline V gene, CDR1 is SNHLY and CDR2 is FYNNEI. The CDR3 reads CASSEASGSYEQYF. Drawing the rest from reference TRBV2 and TRBJ2-7, the complete variable domain is EPEVTQTPSHQVTQMGQEVILRCVPISNHLYFYWYRQILGQKVEFLVSFYNNEISEKSEIFDDQFSVERPDGSNFTLKIRSTKLEDSAMYFCASSEASGSYEQYFGPGTRLTVT.

The V call is TRBV12-5, the J call TRBJ2-2; TCRdb gives TRBD1 as the D gene, but with no DNA this cannot be confirmed. Germline values: CDR1 LGHNT, CDR2 FRNRAP. CDR3 length: 17 amino acids. The CDR3 loop is CASGFPFEIGVSGELFF.

The rearrangement uses TRBV2 and TRBJ2-7. The CDR3 covers 11 residues. From germline, CDR1 is SNHLY and CDR2 FYNNEI. CDR3 amino acids: CASSEEPEQYF.

This sequence joins TRBV14 and TRBJ2-2; TCRdb reports TRBD1, a call that lacks DNA to check it against. CDR1 is SGHDN, CDR2 FVKESK, per germline. The CDR3 spans 17 residues. The CDR3 loop reads CASSQGIRQGNTGELFF.